This note documents a single TCR beta chain sequence. The source of the sample is a study of control samples from healthy donors and cancer patients. The protocol was immunoSEQ multiplex PCR, while the TCRdb copy is restricted to in-frame clones and leaves out a portion. Of around 90,000 clones in the sample, approximately 86% were seen once. Germline CDR1 reads MNHEY; CDR2 reads SMNVEV (reference sequence). This CDR3 has 12 residues. V lost 8 bases and J lost 6, with 11 bases in between. This TCR derives from a man aged 25 to 45 in good health. Sequencing was performed on blood. V is TRBV27 and J is TRBJ1-5, with no clear D. CDR3 loop: CASRSGLQPQHF. CDR3 sequence (DNA): TGTGCCAGCCGGTCCGGACTTCAGCCCCAGCATTTT.